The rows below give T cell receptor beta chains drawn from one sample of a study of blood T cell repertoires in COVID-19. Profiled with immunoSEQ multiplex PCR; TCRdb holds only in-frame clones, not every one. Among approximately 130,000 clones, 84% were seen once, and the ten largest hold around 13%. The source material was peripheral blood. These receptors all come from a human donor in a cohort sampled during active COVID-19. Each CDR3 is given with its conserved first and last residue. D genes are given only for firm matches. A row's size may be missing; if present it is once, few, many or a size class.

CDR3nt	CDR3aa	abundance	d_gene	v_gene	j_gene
TGCAGCACGAGCGGGGGGCTAAGCACAGATACGCAGTATTTT	CSTSGGLSTDTQYF	.	TRBD2	TRBV29-1	TRBJ2-3
TGTGCCAGCTCACCACATAGCGGGGAAAGCGAGCAGTACTTC	CASSPHSGESEQYF	.	TRBD2	TRBV18	TRBJ2-7
TGTGCCAGTAGCTTTAACAGGGGGCAAAGGTTAGGCACTGAAGCTTTCTTT	CASSFNRGQRLGTEAFF	.	TRBD1	TRBV19	TRBJ1-1
TGCGCCAGCAGCCTCGGGACGGGAGCCTACGAGCAGTACTTC	CASSLGTGAYEQYF	.	.	TRBV5-1	TRBJ2-7
TGTGCCAGCAGTTCAACAGGGTTGAGCAATCAGCCCCAGCATTTT	CASSSTGLSNQPQHF	.	.	TRBV27	TRBJ1-5
TGTGCCAGCAGCGTAGAGGCGGGGGGCCTCACCGGGGAGCTGTTTTTT	CASSVEAGGLTGELFF	.	TRBD2	TRBV9	TRBJ2-2
TGTGCCAGCAGTCCAGGGGAGGGTGAAGCTTTCTTT	CASSPGEGEAFF	.	.	TRBV12-3/TRBV12-4	TRBJ1-1
TGTGCCAGCAGCTTGGGACTAGCGGTGATTCCTAGCACAGATACGCAGTATTTT	CASSLGLAVIPSTDTQYF	.	TRBD2	TRBV5-4	TRBJ2-3
TGTGCCAGTAACGCCGGGACAGGGGGCTTCGAAAAACTGTTTTTT	CASNAGTGGFEKLFF	.	TRBD1	TRBV19	TRBJ1-4
TGTGCCAGCAGCCGGGGACAGGGCCCGGGCTACACCTTC	CASSRGQGPGYTF	.	TRBD1	TRBV6-5	TRBJ1-2
TGCGCCAGCAGCTTTCCAGGGCAAGAGACCCAGTACTTC	CASSFPGQETQYF	.	.	TRBV5-1	TRBJ2-5
TGTGCCAGCAGTCCTACCCCGTTAGCGGGGAGATCACAAGAGACCCAGTACTTC	CASSPTPLAGRSQETQYF	.	TRBD2	TRBV28	TRBJ2-5
TGTGCCAGTAGTCCCTCGGGCAGGGGCACTGAAGCTTTCTTT	CASSPSGRGTEAFF	.	.	TRBV19	TRBJ1-1
TGTGCCAGCAGCGCACAGGGGTCGGGTCAGCCCCAGCATTTT	CASSAQGSGQPQHF	.	TRBD1	TRBV11-3	TRBJ1-5
TGTGCCAGCAGCCGCCGGTTGGACACCATATATTTT	CASSRRLDTIYF	.	.	TRBV7-8	TRBJ1-3
TGTGCCAGCAGTCAACCTAGGACAGGGGATGGCTACACCTTC	CASSQPRTGDGYTF	.	TRBD1	TRBV6-5	TRBJ1-2
TGTGCCAGCAGCGGAGGGGAACACCCAGCAACTAATGAAAAACTGTTTTTT	CASSGGEHPATNEKLFF	few	.	TRBV4-2	TRBJ1-4
TGTGCCAGCAGTTATAACAGGGGGAACGAGGGCTACACCTTC	CASSYNRGNEGYTF	.	TRBD1	TRBV6-5	TRBJ1-2
TGTGCCAGCAGCTTGGGGGGACAGAATCAGCCCCAGCATTTT	CASSLGGQNQPQHF	.	TRBD1	TRBV5-6	TRBJ1-5
TGTGCCAGCAGCGCCCTTAGGGGGGGCGACGCAGATACGCAGTATTTT	CASSALRGGDADTQYF	.	.	TRBV9	TRBJ2-3
TGTGCCTGGAGTCCCGGGAACAATGAGCAGTTCTTC	CAWSPGNNEQFF	once	.	TRBV30	TRBJ2-1
TGCGCCAGCGGCCCCACCGGGGGTGGGGAGACCCAGTACTTC	CASGPTGGGETQYF	.	.	TRBV5-1	TRBJ2-5
TGTGCCAGCAGCTTGGAGGGGCGGGGGCCAAACACCGGGGAGCTGTTTTTT	CASSLEGRGPNTGELFF	.	.	TRBV5-5	TRBJ2-2
TGTGCCAGCAGTGTCCTGGTCGGGAACATTGAAGCTTTCTTT	CASSVLVGNIEAFF	.	.	TRBV13	TRBJ1-1
TGTGCCAGCAGCTTAGCGGACTTGTCCGGGGAGCTGTTTTTT	CASSLADLSGELFF	.	.	TRBV7-9	TRBJ2-2
TGTGCCTGGAGGAACAGGGATGGGGCCAACGTCCTGACTTTC	CAWRNRDGANVLTF	.	.	TRBV30	TRBJ2-6
TGTGCCAGCAGCCCTTACGGGACAGGGGATACGTCCTACGAGCAGTACTTC	CASSPYGTGDTSYEQYF	.	TRBD1	TRBV3-1/TRBV3-2	TRBJ2-7
TGTGCCAGCAGCTCTCCGCGGGGGGCTCGCACAGATACGCAGTATTTT	CASSSPRGARTDTQYF	.	TRBD2	TRBV7-8	TRBJ2-3
TGCGCCAGCAGACGTAGCGGGGAGGTCTACGAGCAGTACTTC	CASRRSGEVYEQYF	once	TRBD2	TRBV5-1	TRBJ2-7
TGTGCCAGTATCACCGGCCGCGGGGGTAGCACTGAAGCTTTCTTT	CASITGRGGSTEAFF	.	.	TRBV19	TRBJ1-1
TGTGCCAGCTCTCTAGGACTGACCACAGATACGCAGTATTTT	CASSLGLTTDTQYF	.	.	TRBV18	TRBJ2-3